The 9 T cell receptor beta chains reported below all come from one sample, sequenced in a study of CD8+ T cells in alopecia areata. In each case, RNA was isolated and then reverse transcribed into cDNA as the sequencing template. Only in-frame clones appear in the TCRdb table, and some are missing; sequencing was by immunoSEQ multiplex PCR. The top ten clones hold around 1.8% of a sample with over 150,000 clones, roughly 60% of them seen once. The source was CD4+ T cells sorted from blood, collected at week 0. The receptors derive from a human donor with alopecia areata.

The CDR3 reads CASSQPSSNNEQFF. The CDR3 nucleotides read TGTGCCAGCAGCCAACCTAGCTCTAACAATGAGCAGTTCTTC. This chain joins TRBV14 and TRBJ2-1; D may be TRBD2 (5 bases). V dropped 2 bases and J dropped 5 bases, with 10 bases sitting between them. This CDR3 contains 14 residues. Per the germline V gene, CDR1 is SGHDN and CDR2 is FVKESK.

This clone has only one observation. V is TRBV29-1 and J is TRBJ1-2; D possibly corresponds to TRBD1 (5 bases). Looked up from germline, CDR1 is SQVTM and CDR2 is ANQGSEA. V was pared by 2 bases and J by 7 bases, with 14 bases between. CDR3 length equals 13 residues. CDR3 amino acids: CSVEKGRVFGYTF. DNA of the CDR3: TGCAGCGTTGAAAAGGGACGGGTTTTTGGCTACACCTTC.

The chain uses TRBV20-1 and TRBJ2-3; D perhaps matches TRBD2 (6 bases). The CDR3 consists of 11 residues. Trimming took 3 bases from V and 11 from J, leaving 12 bases between them. Per the germline V gene, CDR1 is DFQATT and CDR2 is SNEGSKA (reference sequence). This CDR3 reads CSASPGDWQYF. CDR3 DNA: TGCAGTGCTAGTCCTGGGGACTGGCAGTATTTT.

This rearrangement joins TRBV5-1 to TRBJ2-2, with D unclear. The V gene's germline CDR1 is SGHRS and CDR2 YFSETQ. The CDR3 has 12 amino acids. V was cut by 2 bases and J by 7 bases, with 6 bases left in between. CDR3 coding DNA: TGCGCCAGCAGCTTCAGAGGCGGGGAGCTGTTTTTT. Translation gives CASSFRGGELFF.

This clone was recorded a few times. The chain has TRBV4-3 and TRBJ2-5; D gene unclear. The CDR3 is 15 amino acids. Between the trimmed V and J ends, which lost 0 bases and 5 bases, there was a span of 13 bases. Germline loops: CDR1 LGHNA, CDR2 YSLEER. This chain's CDR3 is CASSQEARRDETQYF. The CDR3 DNA is TGCGCCAGCAGCCAAGAGGCTAGGCGCGATGAGACCCAGTACTTC.

This chain uses TRBV29-1 with TRBJ2-3, with no clear D. The CDR3 has 13 residues. Germline CDR1 reads SQVTM; CDR2 reads ANQGSEA. V shed 3 bases and J shed 2 bases, with 9 bases lying between them. As DNA, the CDR3 is TGCAGCGTTGATCTAAAAAACACAGATACGCAGTATTTT. It codes for CSVDLKNTDTQYF.

The chain uses TRBV2 and TRBJ1-5; no clear D. The CDR3 totals 14 residues. V gave up 2 bases and J gave up 2 bases, with 7 bases separating them. The germline CDR1 and CDR2 sequences are SNHLY and FYNNEI. DNA of the CDR3: TGTGCCAGCAGTGAATTGATAGGCAATCAGCCCCAGCATTTT. Amino acid sequence: CASSELIGNQPQHF.

V is TRBV7-2 and J is TRBJ2-5, with D uncertain. The CDR3 extends over 12 amino acids. Trimming shortened V by 5 bases and J by 5 bases, and 9 bases separated the two germline ends. CDR1 SGHTA and CDR2 FQGNSA come from the germline V gene. This CDR3 is CASSPQGETQYF. CDR3 coding DNA: TGTGCCAGCAGCCCCCAAGGGGAGACCCAGTACTTC.

V is TRBV7-6 and J is TRBJ2-3; D unresolved. Germline V gene lookup returns CDR1 SGHVS and CDR2 FNYEAQ. Trimming shortened V by 4 bases and J by 6 bases, and 14 bases separated the two germline ends. This CDR3 has 14 residues. CDR3 sequence: CASSSPDEGDTQYF. In DNA, the CDR3 is TGTGCCAGCAGCTCCCCGGACGAAGGGGATACGCAGTATTTT.